This TCR beta chain was retrieved from a study of blood T cell repertoires in COVID-19. Study-level information: The United States, Italy and Spain provided the acute and convalescent COVID-19 samples. PBMCs, B-cell-depleted T cells, or T cells provided the cDNA or gDNA that made up the material.

TCRdb keeps only in-frame clones here, not all; method: immunoSEQ multiplex PCR. This sample has 130,000 to 150,000 clones, with approximately 88% found just once. The ends were cut back, 1 base at V and 5 bases at J, with 8 bases in the middle. This CDR3 spans 13 amino acids. Germline V CDR1 and CDR2: SGHTA, FQGNSA. The clonotype originates from a woman between 50 and 59 years old with acute or convalescent COVID-19. The source material was peripheral blood. V usage is TRBV7-2 and J usage is TRBJ1-1; D gene ambiguous. CDR3 nucleotides: TGTGCCAGCAGCTTAGATTGGGAGACTGAAGCTTTCTTT. Its protein product is CASSLDWETEAFF.